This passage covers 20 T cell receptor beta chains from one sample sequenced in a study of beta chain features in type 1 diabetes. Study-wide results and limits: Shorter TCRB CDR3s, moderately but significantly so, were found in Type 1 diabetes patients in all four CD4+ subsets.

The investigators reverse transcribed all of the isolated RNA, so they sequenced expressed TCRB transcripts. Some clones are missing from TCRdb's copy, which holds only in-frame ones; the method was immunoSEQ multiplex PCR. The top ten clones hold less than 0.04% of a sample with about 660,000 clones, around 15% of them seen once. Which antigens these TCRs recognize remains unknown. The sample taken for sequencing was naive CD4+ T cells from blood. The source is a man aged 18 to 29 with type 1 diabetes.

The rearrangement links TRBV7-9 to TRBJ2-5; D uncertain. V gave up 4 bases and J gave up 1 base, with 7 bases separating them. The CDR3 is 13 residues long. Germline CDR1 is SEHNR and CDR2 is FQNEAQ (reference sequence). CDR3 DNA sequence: TGTGCCAGCAGCTATACGCCCCAAGAGACCCAGTACTTC. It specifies CASSYTPQETQYF.

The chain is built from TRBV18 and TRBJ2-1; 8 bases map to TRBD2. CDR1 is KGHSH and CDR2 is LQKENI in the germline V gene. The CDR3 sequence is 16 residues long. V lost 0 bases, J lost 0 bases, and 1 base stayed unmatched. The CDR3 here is CASSPPSGSSYNEQFF. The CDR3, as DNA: TGTGCCAGCTCACCACCGAGCGGGAGCTCCTACAATGAGCAGTTCTTC. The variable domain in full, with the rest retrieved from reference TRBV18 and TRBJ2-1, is NAGVMQNPRHLVRRRGQEARLRCSPMKGHSHVYWYRQLPEEGLKFMVYLQKENIIDESGMPKERFSAEFPKEGPSILRIQQVVRGDSAAYFCASSPPSGSSYNEQFFGPGTRLTVL.

CDR3 amino acids: CASSPTGRSHEQYF. CDR3 in DNA: TGTGCCAGCTCCCCCACAGGTCGATCCCACGAGCAGTACTTC. V usage is TRBV27 and J usage is TRBJ2-7, with TRBD1 as a possible D gene (5 bases). The germline V and J ends were trimmed by 8 bases and 5 bases, with 19 bases remaining between them. The CDR3 loop spans 14 amino acids. Germline values: CDR1 MNHEY, CDR2 SMNVEV (reference sequence).

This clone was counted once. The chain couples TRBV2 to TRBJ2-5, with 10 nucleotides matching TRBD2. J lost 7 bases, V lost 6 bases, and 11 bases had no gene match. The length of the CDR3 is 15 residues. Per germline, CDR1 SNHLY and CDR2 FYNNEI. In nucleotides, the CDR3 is TGTGCCAGCAGATTAGCGGGGGGTGTCCCTGGGACCCAGTACTTC. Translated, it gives CASRLAGGVPGTQYF.

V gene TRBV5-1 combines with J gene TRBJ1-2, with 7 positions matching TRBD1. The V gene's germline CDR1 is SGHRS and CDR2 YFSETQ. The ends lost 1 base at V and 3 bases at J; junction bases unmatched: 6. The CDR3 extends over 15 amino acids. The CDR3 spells CASSLNTGVDYGYTF. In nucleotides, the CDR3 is TGCGCCAGCAGCTTGAATACAGGGGTTGACTATGGCTACACCTTC.

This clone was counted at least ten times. This CDR3 reads CASSRQAGEKLFF. The CDR3 coding sequence is TGTGCCAGCAGCCGCCAGGCAGGCGAAAAACTGTTTTTT. J is TRBJ1-4 and V is TRBV13; unclear D gene. Germline CDR1 and CDR2: PRHDT and FYEKMQ (reference sequence). The V and J ends lost 5 bases and 8 bases respectively, with 12 bases between them. The CDR3 sequence is 13 residues long.

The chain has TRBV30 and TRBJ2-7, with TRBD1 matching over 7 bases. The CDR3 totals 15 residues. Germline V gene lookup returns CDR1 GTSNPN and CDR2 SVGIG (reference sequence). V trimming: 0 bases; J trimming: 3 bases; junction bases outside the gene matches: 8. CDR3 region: CAWSVPRQGIYEQYF. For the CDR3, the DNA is TGTGCCTGGAGTGTACCGAGACAGGGCATCTACGAGCAGTACTTC.

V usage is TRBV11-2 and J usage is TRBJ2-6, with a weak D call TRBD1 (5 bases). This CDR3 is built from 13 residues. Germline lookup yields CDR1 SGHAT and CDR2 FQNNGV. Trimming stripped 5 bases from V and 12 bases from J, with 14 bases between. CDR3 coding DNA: TGTGCCAGCAGCCGCACAGGAACTGGCGTCCTGACTTTC. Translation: CASSRTGTGVLTF.

The CDR3 region has the DNA TGTGCCAGCAGCGTAGCCCGAGGGGGACAGGGTGCACCCCTCCACTTT. It codes for CASSVARGGQGAPLHF. The chain is built from TRBV9 and TRBJ1-6; the match to TRBD1 covers 9 bases. Unmatched junction bases numbered 9, after V lost 0 bases and J lost 11 bases. The V gene's germline CDR1 is SGDLS and CDR2 YYNGEE. The CDR3 sequence is 16 residues long.

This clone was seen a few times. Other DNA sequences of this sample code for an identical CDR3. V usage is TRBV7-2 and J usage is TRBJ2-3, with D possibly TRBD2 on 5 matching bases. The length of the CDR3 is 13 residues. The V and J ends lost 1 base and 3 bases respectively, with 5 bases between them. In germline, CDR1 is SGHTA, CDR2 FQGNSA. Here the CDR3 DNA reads TGTGCCAGCAGCTTAGGCGGGACAGATACGCAGTATTTT. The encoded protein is CASSLGGTDTQYF.

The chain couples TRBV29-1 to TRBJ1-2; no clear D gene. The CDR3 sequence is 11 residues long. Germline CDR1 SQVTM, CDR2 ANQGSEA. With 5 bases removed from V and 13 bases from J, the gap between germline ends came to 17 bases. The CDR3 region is CSVKSLGLCTF. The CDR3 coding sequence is TGCAGCGTTAAGAGCTTAGGACTATGCACCTTC. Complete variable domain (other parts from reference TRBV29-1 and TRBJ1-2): SAVISQKPSRDICQRGTSLTIQCQVDSQVTMMFWYRQQPGQSLTLIATANQGSEATYESGFVIDKFPISRPNLTFSTLTVSNMSPEDSSIYLCSVKSLGLCTFGSGTRLTVV.

CDR3 nucleotide sequence: TGTGCCAGCACTCAAGGCAGGCTCTACGAGCAGTACTTC. It codes for CASTQGRLYEQYF. V and J are TRBV7-2 and TRBJ2-7; D call uncertain. This CDR3 spans 13 amino acids. Trimming removed 7 bases at V and 3 bases at J, with 13 bases between. The germline V gene encodes CDR1 SGHTA and CDR2 FQGNSA.

CDR3 residues: CAWRGEAGKETQYF. The DNA for the CDR3 is TGTGCCTGGAGGGGGGAGGCGGGGAAAGAGACCCAGTACTTC. The V call is TRBV30, the J call TRBJ2-5; D is perhaps TRBD2 (6 bases). The CDR3 covers 14 residues. In germline, CDR1 is GTSNPN, CDR2 SVGIG (reference sequence). Trimming cost V 3 bases and J 3 bases, with 14 bases left between them.

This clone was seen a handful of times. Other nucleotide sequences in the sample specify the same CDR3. The CDR3 nucleotides read TGCGCCAGCAGCTGGGGACTAGCGGCTAGCACAGATACGCAGTATTTT. Protein product: CASSWGLAASTDTQYF. The chain joins TRBV5-1 to TRBJ2-3, with 11 bases aligning to TRBD2. Per germline, CDR1 SGHRS and CDR2 YFSETQ. Trimming cost V 3 bases and J 0 bases; bases outside gene matches: 3. This CDR3 is 16 amino acids long.

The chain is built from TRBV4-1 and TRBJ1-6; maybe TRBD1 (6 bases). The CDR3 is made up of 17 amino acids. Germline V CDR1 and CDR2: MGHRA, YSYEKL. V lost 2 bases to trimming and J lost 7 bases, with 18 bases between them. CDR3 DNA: TGCGCCAGCAGCCAACTACAGGGTTGGGGGATGAATTCACCCCTCCACTTT. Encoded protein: CASSQLQGWGMNSPLHF.

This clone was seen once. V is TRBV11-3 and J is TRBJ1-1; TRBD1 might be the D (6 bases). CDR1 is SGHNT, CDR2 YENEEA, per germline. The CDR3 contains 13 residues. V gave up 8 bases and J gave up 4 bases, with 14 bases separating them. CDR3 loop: CASGKGEGTEAFF. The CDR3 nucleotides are TGTGCCAGCGGAAAGGGGGAGGGCACTGAAGCTTTCTTT.

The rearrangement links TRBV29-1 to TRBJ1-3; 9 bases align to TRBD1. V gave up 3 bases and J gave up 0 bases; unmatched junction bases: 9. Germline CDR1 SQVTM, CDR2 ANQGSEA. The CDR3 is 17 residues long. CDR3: CSVDQGTGPSSGNTIYF. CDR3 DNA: TGCAGCGTTGATCAAGGGACAGGGCCCTCCTCTGGAAACACCATATATTTT. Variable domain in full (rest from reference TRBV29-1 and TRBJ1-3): SAVISQKPSRDICQRGTSLTIQCQVDSQVTMMFWYRQQPGQSLTLIATANQGSEATYESGFVIDKFPISRPNLTFSTLTVSNMSPEDSSIYLCSVDQGTGPSSGNTIYFGEGSWLTVV.

The chain's CDR3 is CSAGRNRGYTF. Here the CDR3 DNA reads TGCAGTGCAGGGAGAAACCGTGGCTACACCTTC. The chain carries TRBV20-1 and TRBJ1-2; D is unclear. Germline lookup yields CDR1 DFQATT and CDR2 SNEGSKA (reference sequence). The V and J ends lost 6 bases and 7 bases respectively, with 12 bases between them. The CDR3 totals 11 residues.

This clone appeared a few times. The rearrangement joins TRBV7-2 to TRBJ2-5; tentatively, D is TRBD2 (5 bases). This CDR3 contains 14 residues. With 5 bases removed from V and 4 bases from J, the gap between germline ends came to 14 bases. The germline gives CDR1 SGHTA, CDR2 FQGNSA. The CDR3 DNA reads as TGTGCCAGCAGCCGGATGGCCGGAGGAGAGACCCAGTACTTC. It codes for CASSRMAGGETQYF. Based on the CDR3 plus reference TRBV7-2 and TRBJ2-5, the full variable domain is GAGVSQSPSNKVTEKGKDVELRCDPISGHTALYWYRQSLGQGLEFLIYFQGNSAPDKSGLPSDRFSAERTGGSVSTLTIQRTQQEDSAVYLCASSRMAGGETQYFGPGTRLLVL.

This CDR3 is CSVGGPKSNTGELFF. DNA for the CDR3: TGCAGCGTAGGCGGACCAAAGAGTAACACCGGGGAGCTGTTTTTT. V usage is TRBV29-1 and J usage is TRBJ2-2; no clear D gene. CDR1 and CDR2 (germline): SQVTM, ANQGSEA. CDR3 size: 15 residues. V was pared by 6 bases and J by 2 bases, with 16 bases between.